This passage covers 3 T cell receptor beta chains from one sample sequenced in a study of blood T cell repertoires in COVID-19 (dated by TCRdb to 2020 to 2021). Receptor amplification or capture employed the immunoSEQ multiplex PCR assay. TCRdb limited this immuneACCESS table to in-frame rearrangements with V and J called. A share of clones is missing; checked studies link under half to unresolved V genes, and the rest is unexplained. The sample profile shows about 24,000 clones; roughly 83% of them were found once. The ten largest clones represent about a quarter of the sample. The sequenced sample was peripheral blood. The receptors here all came from a human donor with active COVID-19. The donor label of this sample is uncertain.

The chain couples TRBV27 to TRBJ2-7, with D perhaps matching TRBD2 (6 bases). Germline V gives CDR1 MNHEY, CDR2 SMNVEV (reference sequence). CDR3 length equals 13 residues. V was trimmed by 6 bases and J by 4 bases, leaving 13 bases between them. The CDR3 bases are TGTGCCAGCAGACAGGCCGGGGGATACGAGCAGTACTTC. Translated, it gives CASRQAGGYEQYF.

The chain links TRBV2 to TRBJ2-7; the match to TRBD2 covers 11 bases. This CDR3 region has 15 residues. After removal of 1 base from V and 1 base from J, the junction contained 0 bases not matched to a gene. Germline V CDR1 and CDR2: SNHLY, FYNNEI. CDR3 nucleotides: TGTGCCAGCAGTGAAGGGACTAGCGGGTCCTACGAGCAGTACTTC. Encoded protein: CASSEGTSGSYEQYF.

V usage is TRBV4-2 and J usage is TRBJ2-7, with D possibly TRBD2 on 6 matching bases. Between the trimmed V and J ends, which lost 0 bases and 4 bases, there was a span of 13 bases. This CDR3 spans 15 amino acids. CDR1 and CDR2 (germline): LGHNA, YNFKEQ. CDR3 in amino acids: CASSQDFLARYEQYF. Written as DNA, the CDR3 is TGTGCCAGCAGCCAAGATTTCCTAGCGCGGTACGAGCAGTACTTC.